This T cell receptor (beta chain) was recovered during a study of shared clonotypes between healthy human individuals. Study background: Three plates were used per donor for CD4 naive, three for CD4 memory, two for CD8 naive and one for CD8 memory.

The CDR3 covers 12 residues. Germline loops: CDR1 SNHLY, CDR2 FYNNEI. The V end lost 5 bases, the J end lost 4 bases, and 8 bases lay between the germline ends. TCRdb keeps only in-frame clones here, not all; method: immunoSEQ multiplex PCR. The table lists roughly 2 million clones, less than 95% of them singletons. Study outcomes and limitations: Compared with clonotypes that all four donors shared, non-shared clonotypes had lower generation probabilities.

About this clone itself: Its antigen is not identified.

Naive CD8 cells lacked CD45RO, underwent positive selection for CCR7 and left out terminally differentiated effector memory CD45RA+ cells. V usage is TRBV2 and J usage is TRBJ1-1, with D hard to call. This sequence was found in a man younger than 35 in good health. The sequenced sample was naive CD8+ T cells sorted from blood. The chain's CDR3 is CASSPSGTEAFF. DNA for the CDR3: TGTGCCAGCAGTCCCAGCGGCACTGAAGCTTTCTTT.